One sample yielded the 5 T cell receptor beta chains listed below, sequenced in a study of siplizumab effects on memory and regulatory T cells. Assay: immunoSEQ multiplex PCR; the TCRdb copy retains only in-frame clones and omits some. The sample contains 62,000 or so clones, approximately 82% of which appear only once. The specimen sequenced was memory CD4+ T cells sorted from blood. Receptors were obtained from a human donor in good health.

The CDR3 region has the DNA TGTGCCAGCTCACAGCTAGTTAGCAATCAGCCCCAGCATTTT. Translating it yields CASSQLVSNQPQHF. The chain carries TRBV18 and TRBJ1-5; D remains ambiguous. In germline, CDR1 is KGHSH, CDR2 LQKENI. Trimming took 4 bases from V and 0 from J, leaving 7 bases between them. This CDR3 has 14 residues.

This chain joins TRBV30 and TRBJ1-2; maybe TRBD1 (6 bases). CDR1 is GTSNPN and CDR2 is SVGIG in the germline V gene (reference sequence). The CDR3 length is 13 residues. Trimming left V 2 bases short and J 7 bases short, with 14 bases between. In nucleotides, the CDR3 is TGTGCCTGGAGTCGACAGGAAACAAGTGGCTACACCTTC. It encodes CAWSRQETSGYTF.

V gene TRBV5-4 combines with J gene TRBJ2-1; 7 nucleotides match TRBD2. The germline CDR1 and CDR2 sequences are SGHNT and YYREEE (reference sequence). V shed 5 bases, J shed 4 bases, and the junction held 9 bases outside the gene matches. The CDR3 has 15 amino acids. The CDR3 is CASRGELALYNEQFF. The CDR3 coding sequence is TGTGCCAGCAGGGGGGAACTAGCGCTATACAATGAGCAGTTCTTC.

The chain has TRBV19 and TRBJ2-4; no definite D call. Per the germline V gene, CDR1 is LNHDA and CDR2 is SQIVND (reference sequence). Trimming took 6 bases from V and 8 from J, leaving 23 bases between them. The CDR3 runs 16 residues. This chain's CDR3 is CASSIPHPKRGDIQYF. In DNA form, the CDR3 reads TGTGCCAGTAGCATCCCGCACCCAAAGCGAGGCGACATTCAGTACTTC.

This rearrangement joins TRBV28 to TRBJ1-5; D is perhaps TRBD1 (6 bases). This CDR3 has 17 residues. With 2 bases removed from V and 0 bases from J, the gap between germline ends came to 14 bases. Germline V CDR1 and CDR2: MDHEN, SYDVKM. CDR3 DNA: TGTGCCAGCAGTTTAACAGGGTCAGCTTATAGCAATCAGCCCCAGCATTTT. Translation: CASSLTGSAYSNQPQHF.